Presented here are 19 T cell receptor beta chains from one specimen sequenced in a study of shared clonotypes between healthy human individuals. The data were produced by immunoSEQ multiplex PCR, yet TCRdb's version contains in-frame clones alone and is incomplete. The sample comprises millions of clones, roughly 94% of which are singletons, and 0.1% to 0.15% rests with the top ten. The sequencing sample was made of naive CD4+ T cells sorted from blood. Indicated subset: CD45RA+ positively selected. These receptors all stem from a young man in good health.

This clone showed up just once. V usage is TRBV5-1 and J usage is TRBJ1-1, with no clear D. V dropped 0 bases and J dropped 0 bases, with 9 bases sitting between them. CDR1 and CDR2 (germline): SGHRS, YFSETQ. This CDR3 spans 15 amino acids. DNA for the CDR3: TGCGCCAGCAGCTTGGCCGGCAGCCTGAACACTGAAGCTTTCTTT. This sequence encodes CASSLAGSLNTEAFF.

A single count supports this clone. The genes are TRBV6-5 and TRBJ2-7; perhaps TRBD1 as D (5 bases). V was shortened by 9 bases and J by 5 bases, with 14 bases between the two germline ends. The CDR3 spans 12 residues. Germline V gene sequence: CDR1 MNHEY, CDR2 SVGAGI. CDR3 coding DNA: TGTGCCAGACCGTCGAAGGGGAACGAGCAGTACTTC. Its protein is CARPSKGNEQYF.

The CDR3, as DNA: TGTGCCAGCAGCGTAGCTGGGGGCCCCTATGGCTACACCTTC. This gives the protein CASSVAGGPYGYTF. The J gene is TRBJ1-2, the V gene TRBV9, with D perhaps matching TRBD1 (6 bases). With 0 bases removed from V and 4 bases from J, the gap between germline ends came to 10 bases. This CDR3 is built from 14 residues. Germline CDR1 is SGDLS and CDR2 is YYNGEE.

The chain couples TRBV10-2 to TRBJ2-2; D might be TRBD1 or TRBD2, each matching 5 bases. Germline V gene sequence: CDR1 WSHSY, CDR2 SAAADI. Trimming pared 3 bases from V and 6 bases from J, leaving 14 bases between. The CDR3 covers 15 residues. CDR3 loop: CASSELRGSPGELFF. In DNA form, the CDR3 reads TGCGCCAGCAGTGAATTGAGGGGATCCCCCGGGGAGCTGTTTTTT.

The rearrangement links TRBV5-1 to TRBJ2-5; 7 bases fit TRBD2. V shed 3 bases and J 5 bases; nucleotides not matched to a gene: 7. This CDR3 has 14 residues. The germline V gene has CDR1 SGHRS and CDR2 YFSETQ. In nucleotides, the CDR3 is TGCGCCAGCAGCTATGGGACTATCGGGGAGACCCAGTACTTC. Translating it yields CASSYGTIGETQYF. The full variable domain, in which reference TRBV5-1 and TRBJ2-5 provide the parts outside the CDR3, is KAGVTQTPRYLIKTRGQQVTLSCSPISGHRSVSWYQQTPGQGLQFLFEYFSETQRNKGNFPGRFSGRQFSNSRSEMNVSTLELGDSALYLCASSYGTIGETQYFGPGTRLLVL.

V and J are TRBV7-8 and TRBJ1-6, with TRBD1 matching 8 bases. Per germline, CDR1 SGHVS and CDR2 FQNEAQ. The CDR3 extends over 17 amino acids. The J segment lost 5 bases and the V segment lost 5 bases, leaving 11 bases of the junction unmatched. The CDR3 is CASSPQWTGRNNSPLHF. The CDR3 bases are TGTGCCAGCAGCCCCCAATGGACAGGGAGGAATAATTCACCCCTCCACTTT.

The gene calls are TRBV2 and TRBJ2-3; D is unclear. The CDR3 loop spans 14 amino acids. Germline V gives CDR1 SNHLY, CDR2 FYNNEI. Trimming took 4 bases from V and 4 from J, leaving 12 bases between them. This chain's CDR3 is CASSALAMADTQYF. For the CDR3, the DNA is TGTGCCAGCAGTGCCCTCGCGATGGCAGATACGCAGTATTTT. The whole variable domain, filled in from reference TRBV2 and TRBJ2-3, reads EPEVTQTPSHQVTQMGQEVILRCVPISNHLYFYWYRQILGQKVEFLVSFYNNEISEKSEIFDDQFSVERPDGSNFTLKIRSTKLEDSAMYFCASSALAMADTQYFGPGTRLTVL.

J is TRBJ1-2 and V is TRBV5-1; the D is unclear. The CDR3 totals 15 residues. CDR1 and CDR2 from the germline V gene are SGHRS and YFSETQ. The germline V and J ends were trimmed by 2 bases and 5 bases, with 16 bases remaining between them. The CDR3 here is CASSFGVTVPYGYTF. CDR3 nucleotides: TGCGCCAGCAGCTTCGGCGTCACAGTCCCTTATGGCTACACCTTC. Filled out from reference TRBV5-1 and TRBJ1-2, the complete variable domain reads KAGVTQTPRYLIKTRGQQVTLSCSPISGHRSVSWYQQTPGQGLQFLFEYFSETQRNKGNFPGRFSGRQFSNSRSEMNVSTLELGDSALYLCASSFGVTVPYGYTFGSGTRLTVV.

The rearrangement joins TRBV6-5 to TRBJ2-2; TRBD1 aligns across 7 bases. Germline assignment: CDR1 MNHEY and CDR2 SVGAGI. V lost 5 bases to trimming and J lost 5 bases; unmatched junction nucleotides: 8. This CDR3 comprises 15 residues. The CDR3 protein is CASSRSNRGTGELFF. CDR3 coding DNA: TGTGCCAGCAGTAGATCGAACAGGGGAACCGGGGAGCTGTTTTTT.

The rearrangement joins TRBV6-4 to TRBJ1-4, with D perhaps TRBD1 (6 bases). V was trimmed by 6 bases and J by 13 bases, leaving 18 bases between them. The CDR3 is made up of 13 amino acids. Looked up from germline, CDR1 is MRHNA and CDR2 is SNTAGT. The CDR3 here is CASSHTEGERLFF. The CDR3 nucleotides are TGTGCCAGCAGCCACACGGAGGGGGAGAGACTGTTTTTT.

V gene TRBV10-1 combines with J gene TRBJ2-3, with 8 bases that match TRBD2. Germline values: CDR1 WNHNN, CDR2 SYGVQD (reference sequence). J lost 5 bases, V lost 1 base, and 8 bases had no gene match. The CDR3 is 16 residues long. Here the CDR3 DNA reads TGCGCCAGCAGTGAGTACGGTAGCGGGAAGGTAGATACGCAGTATTTT. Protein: CASSEYGSGKVDTQYF.

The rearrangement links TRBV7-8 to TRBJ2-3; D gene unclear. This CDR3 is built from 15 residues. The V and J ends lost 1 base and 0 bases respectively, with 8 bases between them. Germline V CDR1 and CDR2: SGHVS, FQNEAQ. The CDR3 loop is CASSLGLFSTDTQYF. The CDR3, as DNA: TGTGCCAGCAGCTTAGGCCTTTTTAGCACAGATACGCAGTATTTT.

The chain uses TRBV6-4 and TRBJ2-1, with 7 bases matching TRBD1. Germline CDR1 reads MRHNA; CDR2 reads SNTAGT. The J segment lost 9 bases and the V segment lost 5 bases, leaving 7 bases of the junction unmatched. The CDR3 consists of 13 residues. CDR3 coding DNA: TGTGCCAGCAGTACGGACAGGTTGGGTGAGCAGTTCTTC. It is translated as CASSTDRLGEQFF.

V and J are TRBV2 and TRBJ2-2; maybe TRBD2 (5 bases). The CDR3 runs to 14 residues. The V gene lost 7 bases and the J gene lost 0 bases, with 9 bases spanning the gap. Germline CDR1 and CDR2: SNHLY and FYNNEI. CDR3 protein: CASKERANTGELFF. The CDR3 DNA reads TGTGCCAGCAAGGAGAGGGCGAACACCGGGGAGCTGTTTTTT.

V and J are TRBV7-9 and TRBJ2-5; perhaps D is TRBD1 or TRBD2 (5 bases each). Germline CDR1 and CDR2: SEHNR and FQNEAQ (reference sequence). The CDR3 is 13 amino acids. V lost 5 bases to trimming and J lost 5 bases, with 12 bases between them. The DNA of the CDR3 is TGTGCCAGCAGCCCCTGGGGGAGCGAGACCCAGTACTTC. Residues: CASSPWGSETQYF.

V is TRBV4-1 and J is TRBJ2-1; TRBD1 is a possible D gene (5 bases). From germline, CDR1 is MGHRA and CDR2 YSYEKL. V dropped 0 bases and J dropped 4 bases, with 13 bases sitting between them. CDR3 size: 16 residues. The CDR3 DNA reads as TGCGCCAGCAGCCAAGAAGTGACAGCTGGGTACAATGAGCAGTTCTTC. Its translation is CASSQEVTAGYNEQFF.

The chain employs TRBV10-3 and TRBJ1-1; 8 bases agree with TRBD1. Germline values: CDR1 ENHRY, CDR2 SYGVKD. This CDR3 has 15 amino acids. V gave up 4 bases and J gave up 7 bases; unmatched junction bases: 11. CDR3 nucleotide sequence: TGTGCCATCAGTGGCTCCCCAGGGGGACAGGTTGAAGCTTTCTTT. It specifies CAISGSPGGQVEAFF.

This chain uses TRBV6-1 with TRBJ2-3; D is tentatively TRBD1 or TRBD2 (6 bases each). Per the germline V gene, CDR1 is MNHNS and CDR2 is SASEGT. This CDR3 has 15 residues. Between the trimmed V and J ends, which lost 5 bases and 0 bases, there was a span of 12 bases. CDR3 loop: CASSIGGYSTDTQYF. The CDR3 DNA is TGTGCCAGCAGTATAGGGGGGTATAGCACAGATACGCAGTATTTT.

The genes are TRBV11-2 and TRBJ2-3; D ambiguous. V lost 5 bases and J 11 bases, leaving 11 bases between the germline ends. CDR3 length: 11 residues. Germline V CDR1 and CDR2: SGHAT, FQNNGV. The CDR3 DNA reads TGTGCCAGCAGCCCGGGTTTCGGGCAGTATTTT. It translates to CASSPGFGQYF.